The source of this T cell receptor (beta chain) is a study of early T cells in non-severe SARS-CoV-2 infection (dated by TCRdb to the early 2020s). Some background on the complete study: Bulk RNA from unsorted whole blood was used for TCR sequencing, so alpha and beta chains could not be paired.

This clonotype was picked up many times. This receptor's antigen is unknown. No much larger clone is present one base from it, and per-base qualities are unavailable. Including the terminal cysteine and phenylalanine, the CDR3 comprises 14 residues. CDR3 DNA is the only sequence kept; it has 42 bases, read in frame from the first base. Reading the germline V gene (reference sequence) gives CDR1 LGHDT and CDR2 YNNKEL. The trim is 2 bases for V and 9 bases for J, with a gap of 14 bases between the germline ends. Overall study results and their limits: VDJdb matching was skewed toward anti-spike CD8 responses and likely underestimated virus-specific expansions, missing private and CD4 specificities.

A case-control design nested within a healthcare worker cohort in London, UK, was used, with weekly nasopharyngeal swab PCR tests and blood sampling performed. Healthcare workers were recruited during the week of the UK lockdown, between 23 and 31 March 2020, and followed weekly for up to roughly 15 weeks. Library preparation was by 5' RACE. The run used a NextSeq 500. In the TCR library protocol, unique molecular identifiers were attached to individual cDNA molecules to correct for PCR bias and sequencing error. Both TCR alpha and beta chains were sequenced, and tight co-correlation was observed between alpha and beta sequence abundances in each sample. On the study's bioinformatics: Decombinator V4 was used to annotate the V gene, J gene and CDR3 of the TCR sequences. Expanded TCRs were defined as changing significantly between any two time points under a Poisson model with p below 0.0001. TCR abundances were normalised to the total number of TCRs sequenced per sample and expressed as counts per million. TRAV1-2 paired with TRAJ12, TRAJ20 or TRAJ33 defined MAIT TCRs, while TRAV10 paired with TRAJ18 defined iNKT TCRs. VDJdb, accessed 1 November 2021, was searched for CMV, EBV and SARS-CoV-2 annotated TCRs, with TCRs annotated for multiple antigens excluded. TCRdb trimmed public reads at Q25 via fastp, called clones via MiXCR and kept in-frame beta chains. Every distinct CDR3 protein forms one entry, paired with its most common genes and DNA. The V and J calls shown here were made by TCRdb, not taken from the authors' results. The sample table shows tens of thousands of distinct CDR3 sequences, and 9% to 15% are seen once. Of the sample, 3% to 5% is held by the ten largest clones.

Recombination linked TRBV3-1 to TRBJ2-1, with no confidently assigned D gene. The source material was whole blood. This TCR was sampled from an adult who was a healthcare worker with PCR-confirmed SARS-CoV-2 infection or an uninfected control (not recorded which). The DNA is as follows: TGTGCCAGCAGCCAAACACTTGGGTCCGGTGAGCAGTTCTTC. The resulting protein is CASSQTLGSGEQFF.